These 17 T cell receptor beta chains were all obtained from the same sample, sequenced in a study of neurological immune-mediated disorders. Time point noted: longitudinal time-point 1 (baseline). Using its own MiXCR run on the 5' RACE reads, TCRdb lists one record per CDR3 protein. The data contain under 90,000 distinct CDR3 sequences, about 10% of them seen just once; the ten biggest clones take up approximately 10%. Sequencing was carried out using PBMCs. These receptors came from a man aged 30 to 39 in good health.

This clonotype occurred many times. The V gene is TRBV5-1, the J gene TRBJ2-2; TRBD1 might be the D (5 bases). The CDR3 has 15 residues. Per germline, CDR1 SGHRS and CDR2 YFSETQ. V lost 0 bases and J 6 bases, leaving 12 bases between the germline ends. The CDR3 spells CASSLAARVPGELFF. The DNA of the CDR3 is TGCGCCAGCAGCTTGGCGGCCAGGGTCCCCGGGGAGCTGTTTTTT. Filled out from reference TRBV5-1 and TRBJ2-2, the complete variable domain reads KAGVTQTPRYLIKTRGQQVTLSCSPISGHRSVSWYQQTPGQGLQFLFEYFSETQRNKGNFPGRFSGRQFSNSRSEMNVSTLELGDSALYLCASSLAARVPGELFFGEGSRLTVL.

V and J are TRBV18 and TRBJ1-5, with D possibly being TRBD1 (5 bases). CDR1 is KGHSH and CDR2 is LQKENI in the germline V gene. The CDR3 has 14 residues. V was cut by 3 bases and J by 4 bases, with 10 bases left in between. The CDR3 loop is CASSPGGRNQPQHF. The CDR3 region has the DNA TGTGCCAGCTCACCTGGGGGGAGGAATCAGCCCCAGCATTTT.

The chain uses TRBV7-2 and TRBJ2-1, with a weak D call TRBD1 (5 bases). The CDR3 is made up of 13 amino acids. Trimming shortened V by 5 bases and J by 5 bases, and 10 bases separated the two germline ends. CDR1 SGHTA and CDR2 FQGNSA come from the germline V gene. The CDR3 DNA is TGTGCCAGCAGCATCGTGACAGACAATGAGCAGTTCTTC. Its translation: CASSIVTDNEQFF.

This clonotype appeared many times. The chain recombines TRBV6-6 with TRBJ2-3, with 10 bases matching TRBD1. With V trimmed by 6 bases and J by 3 bases, 6 bases remained unmatched. Germline V gives CDR1 MNHNY, CDR2 SVGAGI (reference sequence). The CDR3 runs to 15 residues. CDR3 region: CASSPRTGGTDTQYF. CDR3 DNA sequence: TGTGCCAGCAGCCCCCGGACAGGGGGAACAGATACGCAGTATTTT.

This clonotype was counted many times. J is TRBJ2-5 and V is TRBV5-1; 8 bases are a match to TRBD1. V lost 4 bases and J lost 3; bases outside the gene matches: 5. Looked up from germline, CDR1 is SGHRS and CDR2 is YFSETQ. The CDR3 covers 14 residues. The CDR3 bases are TGCGCCAGCAGCGCCGGACAGGGAAAAGAGACCCAGTACTTC. It translates to CASSAGQGKETQYF. Combining the CDR3 with reference TRBV5-1 and TRBJ2-5 gives the whole variable domain KAGVTQTPRYLIKTRGQQVTLSCSPISGHRSVSWYQQTPGQGLQFLFEYFSETQRNKGNFPGRFSGRQFSNSRSEMNVSTLELGDSALYLCASSAGQGKETQYFGPGTRLLVL.

This clonotype was observed many times. The chain employs TRBV2 and TRBJ1-3, with D uncertain. The CDR3 is made up of 12 amino acids. Germline CDR1 is SNHLY and CDR2 is FYNNEI. V lost 9 bases and J 0 bases, leaving 6 bases between the germline ends. DNA of the CDR3: TGTGCCAGACGGGGCTCTGGAAACACCATATATTTT. Amino acid sequence: CARRGSGNTIYF.

This clonotype was found many times. The CDR3 spells CASSSDRGSEKLFF. CDR3 nucleotide sequence: TGTGCCAGCAGCTCGGACCGAGGAAGTGAAAAACTGTTTTTT. The rearrangement links TRBV7-9 to TRBJ1-4; the D is unclear. From germline, CDR1 is SEHNR and CDR2 FQNEAQ (reference sequence). CDR3 length: 14 amino acids. V shed 4 bases and J shed 7 bases, with 13 bases lying between them.

The chain employs TRBV15 and TRBJ2-1; 13 bases match TRBD2. V was pared by 0 bases and J by 7 bases, with 6 bases of the junction left unmatched. This CDR3 is 17 amino acids long. The germline gives CDR1 LNHNV, CDR2 YYDKDF (reference sequence). CDR3 bases: TGTGCCACCAGCAGAGATTACGGGACTAGCGGGAAGAATGAGCAGTTCTTC. Translation: CATSRDYGTSGKNEQFF.

At least ten counts were recorded for this clonotype. The chain uses TRBV28 and TRBJ1-5, with D uncertain. The V and J ends lost 6 bases and 2 bases respectively, with 11 bases between them. The CDR3 consists of 14 residues. The germline V gene has CDR1 MDHEN and CDR2 SYDVKM. The CDR3, as DNA: TGTGCCAGCAGATCTCACTTAGGCAATCAGCCCCAGCATTTT. This gives the protein CASRSHLGNQPQHF.

The genes are TRBV4-1 and TRBJ2-5; possibly TRBD1 for D (5 bases). V lost 8 bases and J 1 base, leaving 17 bases between the germline ends. Germline CDR1 and CDR2: MGHRA and YSYEKL. This CDR3 comprises 15 residues. CDR3 in amino acids: CASAWSGLGQETQYF. The DNA of the CDR3 is TGCGCCAGCGCGTGGTCAGGGCTTGGCCAAGAGACCCAGTACTTC.

This clonotype was picked up many times. The chain employs TRBV28 and TRBJ2-1, with 8 bases fitting TRBD1. V was pared by 10 bases and J by 4 bases, with 15 bases of the junction left unmatched. The CDR3 is made up of 16 amino acids. Germline assignment: CDR1 MDHEN and CDR2 SYDVKM. The CDR3 DNA sequence: TGTGCCACTCTAACCCCACAGGGGGGAACATACAATGAGCAGTTCTTC. Its translation: CATLTPQGGTYNEQFF.

Many counts were recorded for this clonotype. The genes are TRBV5-1 and TRBJ2-5; D is perhaps TRBD1 or TRBD2 (6 bases each). Germline V gene lookup returns CDR1 SGHRS and CDR2 YFSETQ. This CDR3 region has 14 residues. V was cut by 4 bases and J by 11 bases, with 21 bases left in between. The CDR3 loop is CASSVGGAKVVQYF. CDR3 sequence (DNA): TGCGCCAGCAGCGTCGGGGGCGCGAAGGTCGTTCAGTACTTC.

There are many counts of this clonotype. The chain joins TRBV7-8 to TRBJ2-1; TRBD2 aligns across 11 bases. This CDR3 contains 14 residues. The germline gives CDR1 SGHVS, CDR2 FQNEAQ. Germline trimming cut 4 bases from V and 7 bases from J; bases unmatched to any gene: 3. In DNA form, the CDR3 reads TGTGCCAGCAGCTACCTAGCGGGAGGTAATGAGCAGTTCTTC. Translated: CASSYLAGGNEQFF.

The table lists this clonotype with many counts. This rearrangement joins TRBV3-1 to TRBJ2-2; TRBD1 aligns across 9 bases. CDR1 and CDR2 (germline): LGHDT, YNNKEL (reference sequence). The CDR3 covers 16 residues. V was clipped by 0 bases and J by 7 bases; unmatched bases: 6. The CDR3 sequence is CASSQEGQGWVGELFF. CDR3 nucleotides: TGTGCCAGCAGCCAAGAAGGACAGGGGTGGGTCGGGGAGCTGTTTTTT.

Concerning this clonotype: This may arise from a read error, as a much more abundant clone is one base away. The chain carries TRBV29-1 and TRBJ2-3; 7 bases are shared with TRBD1. V shed 6 bases and J 6 bases; nucleotides not matched to a gene: 6. CDR3 size: 12 residues. From germline, CDR1 is SQVTM and CDR2 ANQGSEA. The CDR3 sequence: CSVHRGSDTQYF. In DNA form, the CDR3 reads TGCAGCGTCCACAGGGGAAGTGATACGCAGTATTTT.

This clonotype was seen many times. The V and J genes are TRBV6-5 and TRBJ2-4; TRBD2 might be the D (5 bases). The V gene's germline CDR1 is MNHEY and CDR2 SVGAGI. The CDR3 loop spans 17 amino acids. With 2 bases removed from V and 0 bases from J, the gap between germline ends came to 14 bases. For the CDR3, the DNA is TGTGCCAGCAGTTACGGGCGGGTAGGATTAGCCAAAAACATTCAGTACTTC. It specifies CASSYGRVGLAKNIQYF.

The CDR3 sequence: CASSQRLNQGPAETQYF. The CDR3 nucleotides read TGTGCCAGCAGCCAACGCTTAAACCAGGGTCCCGCGGAGACCCAGTACTTC. This chain links TRBV4-2 with TRBJ2-5, with D possibly TRBD1 on 5 matching bases. The CDR3 runs 17 residues. Germline values: CDR1 LGHNA, CDR2 YNFKEQ. Trimming stripped 2 bases from V and 5 bases from J, with 21 bases between.